The present T cell receptor (beta chain) was sequenced within a study of T cell repertoires in cytomegalovirus infection. In the study overall: TCR beta signatures that were public indicated CMV infection and matching HLA type.

TCRdb used MiXCR to reprocess the reads, holding one entry per CDR3 protein. The table has about 250,000 distinct CDR3 sequences, 12% seen once. This clonotype was seen a handful of times. This sequence was found in a human donor in good health (CMV status not recorded). Some clones in this sample may be carry-over from other donors' samples. The sample was PBMCs.

Written as DNA, the CDR3 is TGCGCCAGCAGCTTTCAGCCTCGCCAGGAGGGAAACACCATATATTTT. Protein: CASSFQPRQEGNTIYF. The chain recombines TRBV5-1 with TRBJ1-3, with D unresolved. Between the trimmed V and J ends, which lost 2 bases and 4 bases, there was a span of 16 bases. The germline gives CDR1 SGHRS, CDR2 YFSETQ. The CDR3 extends over 16 amino acids.